This T cell receptor (beta chain) originates from a study of cytomegalovirus exposure and HLA in healthy donors. Study-level points and caveats: Whilst most TCR sequences proved rare, a subset of public TCRs occurred across many donors.

The junction had 2 bases not matched to a gene; V was cut back by 1 base and J by 5 bases. Germline lookup yields CDR1 SGHTA and CDR2 FQGNSA. The CDR3 sequence is 14 residues long. Here immunoSEQ multiplex PCR was the method, and the copy in TCRdb shows in-frame clones only, minus some. Found here are about 140,000 clones, roughly 90% of them singletons; the top ten hold less than 3.5%. On this clone itself: Its antigen is not identified.

The genes are TRBV7-2 and TRBJ2-7; TRBD2 agrees at 10 bases. What was sequenced was PBMCs. This receptor was obtained from a man aged 18 to 29 in good health and CMV-seronegative. The CDR3 protein is CASSLELAGNEQYF. The CDR3 DNA is TGTGCCAGCAGCTTAGAACTAGCGGGGAACGAGCAGTACTTC.